This TCR beta chain is drawn from a study of blood T cell repertoires in COVID-19. This table comes from immunoSEQ multiplex PCR, and its TCRdb copy is limited to in-frame clones, with some not included. The data show about 8,500 clones, with approximately 86% seen just once and 7.2% held by the top ten. This TCR came from a human donor with active COVID-19. The donor label of this sample is uncertain. The specimen sequenced was peripheral blood.

This chain's CDR3 is CAISESKQGTVNQPQHF. CDR3 sequence (DNA): TGTGCCATCAGTGAGTCAAAGCAGGGAACGGTCAATCAGCCCCAGCATTTT. The gene calls are TRBV10-3 and TRBJ1-5, with D possibly being TRBD1 (5 bases). Trimming shortened V by 0 bases and J by 3 bases, and 15 bases separated the two germline ends. The CDR3 has 17 amino acids. Looked up from germline, CDR1 is ENHRY and CDR2 is SYGVKD.